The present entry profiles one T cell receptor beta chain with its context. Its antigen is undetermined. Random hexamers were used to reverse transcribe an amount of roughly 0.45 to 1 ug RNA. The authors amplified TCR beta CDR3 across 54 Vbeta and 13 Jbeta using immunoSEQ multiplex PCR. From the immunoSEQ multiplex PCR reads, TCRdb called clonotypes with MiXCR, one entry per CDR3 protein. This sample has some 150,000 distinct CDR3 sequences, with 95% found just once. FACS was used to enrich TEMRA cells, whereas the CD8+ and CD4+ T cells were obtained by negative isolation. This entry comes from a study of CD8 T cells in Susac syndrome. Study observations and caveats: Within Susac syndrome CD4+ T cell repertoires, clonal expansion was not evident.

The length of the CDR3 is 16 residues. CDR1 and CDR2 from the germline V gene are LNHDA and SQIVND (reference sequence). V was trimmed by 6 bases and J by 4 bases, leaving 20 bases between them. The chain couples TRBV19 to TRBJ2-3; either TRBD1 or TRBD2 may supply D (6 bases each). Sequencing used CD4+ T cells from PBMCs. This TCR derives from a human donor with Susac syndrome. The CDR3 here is CASSLELGGVADTQYF. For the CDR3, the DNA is TGTGCCAGTAGCTTGGAGCTGGGGGGCGTAGCAGATACGCAGTATTTT.